The entry that follows covers one T cell receptor beta chain sequence. What it recognizes is unknown. This PCR relied on a set of 60 Vbeta primers and 13 Jbeta primers. Clones were sequenced by immunoSEQ multiplex PCR, and TCRdb holds only the in-frame ones, with some missing. In the table there are about 95,000 clones, around four fifths of which are singletons. This record belongs to a study of cytomegalovirus exposure and HLA in healthy donors. Background on the study: Tens of millions of unique TCRs from HLA-typed donors were held in an early release of data. General study points: A missense variant in DCLRE1C was later tied to TCR beta V- and J-gene trimming. Available immune exposure information covered CMV serostatus only. Presence/absence analyses supposed approximately even sequencing depth among donors.

Sample: PBMCs. The clonotype comes from a man aged 25 to 40 in good health and CMV-seropositive.

DNA for the CDR3: TGTGCCATCGCGAGGGCAGACGAGCAGTACTTC. Translated, it gives CAIARADEQYF. The rearrangement links TRBV10-3 to TRBJ2-7; TRBD2 might be the D (5 bases). The CDR3 is 11 residues long. Germline CDR1 ENHRY, CDR2 SYGVKD. Deletions cut 8 bases from V and 5 bases from J, with 10 bases between.